This TCR beta chain was sequenced in a study of T cells expressing NK-cell markers (dated by TCRdb to 2019 to 2021). A note on the overall study: Three sorted T-cell subsets (CD3+CD56+NKG2C+, CD3+CD56+NKG2C- and CD3+CD56-NKG2C+) from about 8 donors had their TCR beta-chain repertoires profiled. Among the eight sequenced donors, seven were HCMV-seropositive and one was HCMV-seronegative. The eight sequenced donors were randomly selected healthy volunteers, three men and five women. Sequencing of the libraries produced 2 x 150 bp reads on Illumina HiSeq 2000/2500, MiSeq or NextSeq.

Sequences SGHAT (CDR1) and FQNNGV (CDR2) are obtained from the germline V gene. Counted from cysteine to phenylalanine, this CDR3 has 16 amino acids. The DNA is unrecorded. To determine HCMV serostatus, a commercial ELISA kit was used to detect HCMV-specific IgG in serum. Peripheral blood mononuclear cells were isolated from blood by Ficoll density gradient centrifugation. Turning to this clonotype: Its antigen is unknown.

Broad study findings and their caveats: Those dominant clonotypes were again the most abundant among CD3+CD56-NKG2C+ cells in four donors, at roughly 28.3-65%. In 5 to 7 donors, the dominant CD3+CD56+NKG2C+ clonotypes ranked among the top 10 CD8+ clonotypes, making up about 1.0-7.5% of CD8+ T cells. Whether the expanded NKG2C-expressing T cell clones were specific for HCMV antigens was left unclear.

The run used an Illumina HiSeq 2000. The TCR beta cDNA libraries were made using 5'RACE template switching, a step that added both a universal primer site and unique molecular identifiers. Synthesis of cDNA was primed from the TCR beta constant segment and was followed by two consecutive PCR amplification steps. Regarding the original processing steps: MIGEC was used to demultiplex reads and group the reads by UMI, and MiTCR was used to assemble and quantify clonotypes. To exclude erroneous sequences, any TCR cDNA sequence not supported by at least two reads was discarded. The tcR package was used for downstream repertoire analysis, and clonotypes were matched across fractions by CDR3 nucleotide sequence plus V segment. VDJmatch was used to annotate antigen specificity against VDJdb, with one amino acid substitution in CDR3 permitted. Each entry corresponds to one CDR3 protein sequence from reads that TCRdb reprocessed, and DNA is not given. TCRdb's processing, not the authors', yielded these V and J calls. The table for this sample records about 390,000 distinct CDR3 sequences. Together, the top ten hold around a tenth of the sample.

The sequence was obtained from a woman aged 45-59 years in good health. Donor details come from another sample of the same person, matched by shared clones. The receptor chain draws on TRBV11-2 and TRBJ2-3; the D gene TCRdb calls, TRBD2, cannot be checked with no DNA. The sample taken for sequencing was blood T cells: a sorted CD56 or NKG2C T cell subset, CD4+ or CD8+ T cells, or bulk PBMC T cells (not recorded which). The encoded CDR3 is CASSPPTGRPSGTQYF.